One sample yielded the 29 T cell receptor beta chains listed below, sequenced in a study of T cells in tuberculosis. Assay: immunoSEQ multiplex PCR; the TCRdb copy retains only in-frame clones and omits some. The table has about 43,000 clones, around 94% seen once. Material: PBMCs. The receptors derive from a donor between 10 and 29 years old with latent tuberculosis or without tuberculosis infection. Some clones in this sample may be carry-over from other donors' samples.

The chain is built from TRBV9 and TRBJ1-4; 9 bases are a match to TRBD1. The V gene's germline CDR1 is SGDLS and CDR2 YYNGEE. The junction had 5 bases not matched to a gene; V was cut back by 4 bases and J by 4 bases. The CDR3 is 15 amino acids. The CDR3 region has the DNA TGTGCCAGCAGCCTCCGGACAGGGGTTAATGAAAAACTGTTTTTT. Its translation: CASSLRTGVNEKLFF.

The chain joins TRBV7-8 to TRBJ2-7, with a tentative D call TRBD1 (5 bases). Trimming shortened V by 2 bases and J by 2 bases, and 13 bases separated the two germline ends. The CDR3 length is 15 residues. Germline V CDR1 and CDR2: SGHVS, FQNEAQ. CDR3: CASSLSSGSAYEQYF. The CDR3 DNA reads as TGTGCCAGCAGCTTATCTTCAGGGTCGGCCTACGAGCAGTACTTC.

V gene TRBV4-2 combines with J gene TRBJ1-1; D gene ambiguous. V was shortened by 4 bases and J by 8 bases, with 11 bases between the two germline ends. Germline CDR1 reads LGHNA; CDR2 reads YNFKEQ. The CDR3 has 12 amino acids. Here the CDR3 reads CASSPGGMEAFF. The CDR3 nucleotides read TGTGCCAGCAGCCCCGGCGGAATGGAAGCTTTCTTT.

The genes are TRBV7-2 and TRBJ2-3; perhaps TRBD2 as D (5 bases). With 5 bases removed from V and 5 bases from J, the gap between germline ends came to 11 bases. There are 13 residues in the CDR3. The germline V gene has CDR1 SGHTA and CDR2 FQGNSA. The CDR3 loop is CASSGLRRDTQYF. The CDR3 coding sequence is TGTGCCAGCAGCGGACTTCGTCGAGATACGCAGTATTTT.

V is TRBV4-3 and J is TRBJ1-1; a possible D gene is TRBD1 (6 bases). The germline CDR1 and CDR2 sequences are LGHNA and YSLEER. Trimming shortened V by 0 bases and J by 0 bases, and 20 bases separated the two germline ends. The CDR3 spans 19 residues. The CDR3 sequence is CASSQEYPRGGHMNTEAFF. The CDR3 DNA is TGCGCCAGCAGCCAAGAATACCCTCGGGGGGGCCACATGAACACTGAAGCTTTCTTT.

The rearrangement uses TRBV27 and TRBJ1-1; D gene unclear. This CDR3 comprises 14 residues. V was trimmed by 3 bases and J by 4 bases, leaving 12 bases between them. Germline V gene lookup returns CDR1 MNHEY and CDR2 SMNVEV (reference sequence). The CDR3 reads CASSLVGRVTEAFF. In DNA, the CDR3 is TGTGCCAGCAGTTTGGTAGGGAGGGTCACTGAAGCTTTCTTT.

The rearrangement joins TRBV18 to TRBJ2-7; 10 nucleotides align to TRBD1. The V segment lost 6 bases and the J segment 3 bases; nucleotides outside the gene matches: 5. Germline V gives CDR1 KGHSH, CDR2 LQKENI. The CDR3 covers 14 residues. The CDR3 DNA reads as TGTGCCAGCTCCAGGGGGACAGGGGACTACGAGCAGTACTTC. Translation gives CASSRGTGDYEQYF.

This chain connects TRBV29-1 to TRBJ1-1; the D is unclear. The CDR3 is 13 amino acids. The germline gives CDR1 SQVTM, CDR2 ANQGSEA. Trimming stripped 4 bases from V and 1 base from J, with 10 bases between. CDR3 coding DNA: TGCAGCGTTGTCCCGCAGTCGAACACTGAAGCTTTCTTT. Residues: CSVVPQSNTEAFF.

The sample holds one count of this clone. The V and J genes are TRBV28 and TRBJ1-2; D remains ambiguous. Trimming shortened V by 7 bases and J by 0 bases, and 9 bases separated the two germline ends. The CDR3 consists of 13 residues. Germline loops: CDR1 MDHEN, CDR2 SYDVKM. CDR3 in DNA: TGTGCCAGCACACCATCAGCTAACTATGGCTACACCTTC. Its translation is CASTPSANYGYTF.

The chain couples TRBV4-3 to TRBJ2-7, with 7 nucleotides matching TRBD2. The CDR3 is made up of 17 amino acids. Germline V CDR1 and CDR2: LGHNA, YSLEER. J was trimmed by 3 bases and V by 1 base; bases with no gene match: 12. CDR3 protein: CASSQGPPGGSFYEQYF. The CDR3 bases are TGCGCCAGCAGCCAAGGGCCCCCCGGCGGGAGCTTCTACGAGCAGTACTTC.

The chain joins TRBV27 to TRBJ2-2, with D tentatively TRBD2 (5 bases). Germline V gene data show CDR1 as MNHEY and CDR2 as SMNVEV (reference sequence). V lost 3 bases and J lost 6, with 14 bases in between. This CDR3 region has 15 residues. The CDR3 region is CASSFGSAPPGELFF. The CDR3 DNA reads TGTGCCAGCAGTTTCGGTAGCGCCCCGCCCGGGGAGCTGTTTTTT.

The rearrangement uses TRBV19 and TRBJ1-1; 7 bases agree with TRBD1. CDR3 length: 14 amino acids. The J segment lost 5 bases and the V segment lost 6 bases, leaving 9 bases of the junction unmatched. CDR1 and CDR2 from the germline V gene are LNHDA and SQIVND (reference sequence). This CDR3 reads CASSVTGPVTEAFF. The CDR3 DNA follows: TGTGCCAGTAGCGTGACAGGGCCGGTGACTGAAGCTTTCTTT.

V is TRBV7-8 and J is TRBJ2-2; 8 nucleotides agree with TRBD1. Germline V gene sequence: CDR1 SGHVS, CDR2 FQNEAQ. The CDR3 consists of 16 residues. V shed 1 base, J shed 6 bases, and the junction held 7 bases outside the gene matches. CDR3 DNA: TGTGCCAGCAGCTTAGGATACAGGGGGTCGGCCGGGGAGCTGTTTTTT. Protein: CASSLGYRGSAGELFF.

This clone was counted a single time. The V call is TRBV7-3, the J call TRBJ2-7; 9 positions agree with TRBD1. V trimming: 5 bases; J trimming: 6 bases; junction bases outside the gene matches: 5. The CDR3 consists of 13 residues. Germline V gives CDR1 SGHTA, CDR2 FQGTGA. In DNA, the CDR3 is TGTGCCAGCAGCCACGACAGGGGGTCCGAGCAGTACTTC. Translated, it gives CASSHDRGSEQYF. Together with reference TRBV7-3 and TRBJ2-7, the CDR3 gives the full variable domain: GAGVSQTPSNKVTEKGKYVELRCDPISGHTALYWYRQSLGQGPEFLIYFQGTGAADDSGLPNDRFFAVRPEGSVSTLKIQRTERGDSAVYLCASSHDRGSEQYFGPGTRLTVT.

The chain combines TRBV6-1 with TRBJ1-4; the match to TRBD1 covers 8 bases. From germline, CDR1 is MNHNS and CDR2 SASEGT. This CDR3 spans 14 amino acids. The ends lost 3 bases at V and 8 bases at J; junction bases unmatched: 5. CDR3: CASSDTGGPEKLFF. CDR3 bases: TGTGCCAGCAGTGACACAGGGGGACCGGAAAAACTGTTTTTT.

The CDR3 DNA follows: TGTGCCAGCAGCGCCACCGTGGGGGGGCATGTCACAGATACGCAGTATTTT. Protein product: CASSATVGGHVTDTQYF. The V call is TRBV7-8, the J call TRBJ2-3; maybe TRBD2 (7 bases). The germline V gene has CDR1 SGHVS and CDR2 FQNEAQ. Trimming took 5 bases from V and 2 from J, leaving 20 bases between them. This CDR3 spans 17 amino acids.

This chain joins TRBV5-1 and TRBJ2-7, with D unclear. The length of the CDR3 is 16 residues. Germline CDR1 and CDR2: SGHRS and YFSETQ. V was clipped by 3 bases and J by 6 bases, with 22 bases between them. The CDR3 coding sequence is TGCGCCAGCAGCTCCCTCCCGGCAGGATTACTGGGCGAGCAGTACTTC. Its translation is CASSSLPAGLLGEQYF.

The DNA of the CDR3 is TGCGCCAGCAGCTTGGTTGGCAGGGGGCTTTCCTACGAGCAGTACTTC. It codes for CASSLVGRGLSYEQYF. The chain is built from TRBV5-1 and TRBJ2-7, with TRBD1 matching 8 bases. Germline assignment: CDR1 SGHRS and CDR2 YFSETQ. There are 16 residues in the CDR3. V dropped 0 bases and J dropped 1; count of bases not matched to a gene: 6.

V usage is TRBV7-3 and J usage is TRBJ2-3; TRBD2 matches 7 bases. The CDR3 is 17 amino acids. The trim removed 1 base at V and 2 bases at J, leaving 9 bases unmatched. Germline loops: CDR1 SGHTA, CDR2 FQGTGA. The CDR3 DNA reads as TGTGCCAGCAGCTTAATCCCAGCGGGATTACTCACAGATACGCAGTATTTT. Translating gives CASSLIPAGLLTDTQYF.

The rearrangement links TRBV19 to TRBJ1-3, with 9 positions matching TRBD1. The V and J ends lost 9 bases and 1 base, in that order; junction bases with no gene match: 1. The V gene's germline CDR1 is LNHDA and CDR2 SQIVND (reference sequence). The CDR3 is made up of 13 amino acids. The CDR3 sequence is CASGTGSGNTIYF. CDR3 nucleotides: TGTGCCAGCGGGACAGGGTCTGGAAACACCATATATTTT.

The chain employs TRBV2 and TRBJ1-1, with D possibly matching TRBD1 (6 bases). The CDR3 spans 13 residues. Germline V CDR1 and CDR2: SNHLY, FYNNEI. Trimming took off 6 bases at V and 1 base at J, with 9 bases between the two ends. The CDR3 loop is CASRRTENTEAFF. The DNA for the CDR3 is TGTGCCAGCAGACGGACAGAGAACACTGAAGCTTTCTTT.

The chain has TRBV7-3 and TRBJ2-3, with D perhaps TRBD1 (6 bases). The CDR3 has 14 residues. The germline CDR1 and CDR2 sequences are SGHTA and FQGTGA. V lost 7 bases, J lost 2 bases, and 13 bases lay in between. CDR3 region: CASTPGHHTDTQYF. CDR3 in DNA: TGTGCCAGCACTCCGGGACACCACACAGATACGCAGTATTTT.

This chain uses TRBV28 with TRBJ1-2, with D tentatively TRBD1 (6 bases). This CDR3 is built from 15 residues. Between the trimmed V and J ends, which lost 7 bases and 2 bases, there was a span of 17 bases. Germline V gives CDR1 MDHEN, CDR2 SYDVKM. The CDR3 DNA reads TGTGCCAGCAATTACCAGGGGTTTTCAAACTATGGCTACACCTTC. The encoded protein is CASNYQGFSNYGYTF.

This sequence joins TRBV5-1 and TRBJ2-2; a weak D match, TRBD1 (6 bases). CDR3 length: 15 residues. Germline V gene data show CDR1 as SGHRS and CDR2 as YFSETQ. With 0 bases removed from V and 8 bases from J, the gap between germline ends came to 14 bases. The CDR3 DNA follows: TGCGCCAGCAGCTTGGAGCTAACAGGGCTGGGGGAGCTGTTTTTT. Residues: CASSLELTGLGELFF.

The chain joins TRBV19 to TRBJ2-7; TRBD2 might be the D (6 bases). V dropped 3 bases and J dropped 7 bases, with 13 bases sitting between them. The CDR3 is 13 residues long. CDR1 is LNHDA, CDR2 SQIVND, per germline (reference sequence). The CDR3 here is CASSMRGAGEQYF. CDR3 bases: TGTGCCAGTAGTATGCGAGGGGCGGGGGAGCAGTACTTC.

The chain is built from TRBV5-1 and TRBJ2-2, with 11 bases lining up with TRBD2. Germline lookup yields CDR1 SGHRS and CDR2 YFSETQ. The CDR3 sequence is 16 residues long. The J segment lost 5 bases and the V segment lost 5 bases, leaving 8 bases of the junction unmatched. The CDR3 protein is CASRYTGTSGTGELFF. The DNA for the CDR3 is TGCGCCAGCAGGTACACCGGGACTAGCGGTACCGGGGAGCTGTTTTTT.

The chain recombines TRBV28 with TRBJ2-1, with 9 bases identical to TRBD1. The germline V gene encodes CDR1 MDHEN and CDR2 SYDVKM. The trim removed 1 base at V and 7 bases at J, leaving 8 bases unmatched. This CDR3 comprises 16 residues. CDR3 nucleotide sequence: TGTGCCAGCAGTTTATTAAAGGGACAGGGTTGGAATGAGCAGTTCTTC. It codes for CASSLLKGQGWNEQFF.

V and J are TRBV28 and TRBJ1-1; D unclear. V was cut by 0 bases and J by 8 bases, with 7 bases left in between. This CDR3 has 12 amino acids. Germline CDR1 MDHEN, CDR2 SYDVKM. In nucleotides, the CDR3 is TGTGCCAGCAGTTTATGGAGACAAGAAGCTTTCTTT. Translated, it gives CASSLWRQEAFF.

The chain is built from TRBV13 and TRBJ2-7; D not resolved. V was cut by 1 base and J by 4 bases, with 8 bases left in between. The CDR3 spans 13 residues. The germline gives CDR1 PRHDT, CDR2 FYEKMQ (reference sequence). The CDR3 is CASSLVNAYEQYF. The CDR3 DNA follows: TGTGCCAGCAGCTTAGTAAACGCGTACGAGCAGTACTTC.